These 27 T cell receptor beta chains originate from one sample sequenced in a study of spatial heterogeneity in lung cancer. The time point was: sample taken at primary tumor resection. TCRs were sequenced from unsorted whole RNA of tumor, nontumor lung or PBMC. TCRdb processed the 5' RACE reads anew with MiXCR; each CDR3 protein has one entry. Of 95,000 or so distinct CDR3 sequences detected, approximately 8.2% appear once; the ten largest clones hold about 7.1%. Source: PBMCs, taken at surgery. The source is a male donor with early-stage non-small cell lung cancer.

This clonotype was observed many times. V usage is TRBV7-9 and J usage is TRBJ2-3, with D perhaps matching TRBD1 (6 bases). Germline CDR1 SEHNR, CDR2 FQNEAQ (reference sequence). CDR3 size: 15 residues. Trimming removed 5 bases at V and 0 bases at J, with 12 bases between. CDR3 coding DNA: TGTGCCAGCAGCCCTCGGACAGCTAGCACAGATACGCAGTATTTT. It is translated as CASSPRTASTDTQYF.

The table lists this clonotype with a few counts. The chain has TRBV28 and TRBJ2-7; 7 bases are shared with TRBD1. The germline gives CDR1 MDHEN, CDR2 SYDVKM. The CDR3 consists of 14 residues. The V and J ends lost 5 bases and 1 base, in that order; junction bases with no gene match: 5. CDR3 loop: CASSVTGESYEQYF. The CDR3 bases are TGTGCCAGCAGTGTAACAGGGGAATCCTACGAGCAGTACTTC.

This clonotype has at least ten counts. The rearrangement links TRBV2 to TRBJ2-7; D might be TRBD1 (6 bases). The CDR3 covers 13 residues. V shed 3 bases and J shed 2 bases, with 8 bases lying between them. Germline V CDR1 and CDR2: SNHLY, FYNNEI. The CDR3 is CASSDNRAYEQYF. The CDR3 bases are TGTGCCAGCAGTGATAACAGGGCCTACGAGCAGTACTTC.

This clonotype occurred many times. The V and J genes are TRBV28 and TRBJ1-5; D call uncertain. The CDR3 is 15 residues long. CDR1 and CDR2 from the germline V gene are MDHEN and SYDVKM. Between the trimmed V and J ends, which lost 5 bases and 4 bases, there was a span of 15 bases. This CDR3 is CASSPRTGNNQPQHF. CDR3 sequence (DNA): TGTGCCAGCAGTCCCAGGACGGGAAATAATCAGCCCCAGCATTTT.

This clonotype was found a few times. J is TRBJ2-3 and V is TRBV7-3; TRBD2 is a possible D gene (6 bases). The CDR3 sequence is 15 residues long. The V gene lost 5 bases and the J gene lost 2 bases, with 14 bases spanning the gap. Per the germline V gene, CDR1 is SGHTA and CDR2 is FQGTGA. This CDR3 reads CASSPGTWDTDTQYF. CDR3 DNA: TGTGCCAGCAGCCCCGGGACTTGGGACACAGATACGCAGTATTTT.

This clonotype was seen repeatedly, ten times or more. The J gene is TRBJ2-3, the V gene TRBV10-3; 7 bases match TRBD2. Germline V CDR1 and CDR2: ENHRY, SYGVKD. The CDR3 sequence is 15 residues long. The V and J ends lost 10 bases and 5 bases, in that order; junction bases with no gene match: 15. CDR3 loop: CATGPSRGGGDTQYF. The CDR3 nucleotides are TGTGCCACTGGTCCGTCTCGCGGGGGAGGAGATACGCAGTATTTT.

This rearrangement joins TRBV7-2 to TRBJ2-7; the D gene is possibly TRBD2 (5 bases). The CDR3 has 15 amino acids. The V gene's germline CDR1 is SGHTA and CDR2 FQGNSA. V was cut by 2 bases and J by 6 bases, with 17 bases left in between. The CDR3 here is CASSLSPPSSGEQYF. In DNA, the CDR3 is TGTGCCAGCAGCTTATCGCCACCGTCGAGCGGCGAGCAGTACTTC.

The sample holds a few counts of this clonotype. The chain employs TRBV19 and TRBJ2-1, with D uncertain. The CDR3 spans 12 residues. V was clipped by 2 bases and J by 1 base, with 0 bases between them. Germline lookup yields CDR1 LNHDA and CDR2 SQIVND (reference sequence). The CDR3 loop reads CASSISYNEQFF. The CDR3 nucleotides are TGTGCCAGTAGTATATCCTACAATGAGCAGTTCTTC.

This clonotype showed up just a few times. This rearrangement joins TRBV5-1 to TRBJ2-5; 8 positions agree with TRBD1. Trimming took 5 bases from V and 3 from J; bases not matched to a gene: 6. CDR1 and CDR2 (germline): SGHRS, YFSETQ. The CDR3 runs 14 residues. This CDR3 reads CASRVTGAEETQYF. As DNA, the CDR3 is TGCGCCAGCAGAGTGACAGGGGCTGAAGAGACCCAGTACTTC.

The CDR3 sequence: CASSQEPLYSSGANVLTF. CDR3 nucleotides: TGCGCCAGCAGCCAAGAGCCCCTTTATTCGTCTGGGGCCAACGTCCTGACTTTC. The rearrangement joins TRBV4-3 to TRBJ2-6; no clear D. Germline values: CDR1 LGHNA, CDR2 YSLEER. The V end lost 0 bases, the J end lost 1 base, and 13 bases lay between the germline ends. The CDR3 loop spans 18 amino acids.

This chain uses TRBV24-1 with TRBJ2-7; no clear D. Germline CDR1 and CDR2: KGHDR and SFDVKD. This CDR3 contains 11 residues. V was clipped by 5 bases and J by 4 bases, with 5 bases between them. CDR3 in amino acids: CATSGGYEQYF. For the CDR3, the DNA is TGTGCCACCAGTGGGGGTTACGAGCAGTACTTC.

This clonotype was counted at least ten times. The chain carries TRBV5-1 and TRBJ1-3, with D maybe TRBD1 (6 bases). Trimming removed 2 bases from V and 0 bases from J, with 12 bases in between. CDR3 length: 16 residues. Germline loops: CDR1 SGHRS, CDR2 YFSETQ. CDR3 DNA: TGCGCCAGCAGCTTCATGGGACAAAACTCTGGAAACACCATATATTTT. Translation: CASSFMGQNSGNTIYF.

This clonotype occurred many times. The genes are TRBV2 and TRBJ1-2; 7 positions agree with TRBD1. Germline assignment: CDR1 SNHLY and CDR2 FYNNEI. The CDR3 contains 12 residues. The V and J ends lost 7 bases and 9 bases, in that order; junction bases with no gene match: 8. This chain's CDR3 is CASTGQARSYTF. The CDR3 DNA is TGTGCCAGCACTGGACAGGCCCGGAGCTACACCTTC.

The chain couples TRBV5-1 to TRBJ2-7, with D tentatively TRBD1 or TRBD2 (5 bases each). Per the germline V gene, CDR1 is SGHRS and CDR2 is YFSETQ. The ends were cut back, 0 bases at V and 3 bases at J, with 13 bases in the middle. The CDR3 consists of 15 residues. The CDR3: CASSLGAGTDYEQYF. The DNA of the CDR3 is TGCGCCAGCAGCTTGGGGGCAGGGACCGACTACGAGCAGTACTTC.

Ten or more counts support this clonotype. The chain has TRBV20-1 and TRBJ2-7; the match to TRBD2 covers 9 bases. CDR1 DFQATT and CDR2 SNEGSKA come from the germline V gene (reference sequence). This CDR3 region has 14 residues. Losses at the gene ends were 3 bases for V and 5 bases for J; bases not matched to a gene: 8. CDR3 protein: CSASVGTSWDEQYF. CDR3 bases: TGCAGTGCTAGCGTCGGGACTAGCTGGGACGAGCAGTACTTC.

A word on this clonotype: This clone may be a read error of a much larger clone one base away. The chain has TRBV9 and TRBJ2-5, with 12 bases that match TRBD2. This CDR3 has 14 amino acids. CDR1 is SGDLS and CDR2 is YYNGEE in the germline V gene. The J segment lost 9 bases and the V segment lost 3 bases, leaving 6 bases of the junction unmatched. CDR3 bases: TGTGCCAGCAGCGAGGGACTAGCGGGTTCCGCCCAGTACTTC. Its protein product is CASSEGLAGSAQYF.

The rearrangement links TRBV5-1 to TRBJ2-1; D not resolved. The V end lost 4 bases, the J end lost 4 bases, and 9 bases lay between the germline ends. CDR1 SGHRS and CDR2 YFSETQ come from the germline V gene. The CDR3 covers 13 residues. The CDR3 DNA reads TGCGCCAGCAGCCCCGACCCATACAATGAGCAGTTCTTC. Translated, it gives CASSPDPYNEQFF.

This clonotype was counted a few times. The CDR3 sequence is CASSQEEGRKETQYF. CDR3 bases: TGCGCCAGCAGCCAAGAGGAGGGAAGGAAAGAGACCCAGTACTTC. This chain connects TRBV4-1 to TRBJ2-5, with D perhaps TRBD2 (6 bases). CDR3 length: 15 residues. Looked up from germline, CDR1 is MGHRA and CDR2 is YSYEKL. V lost 0 bases and J lost 3, with 11 bases in between.

In its sample, this clonotype was seen many times. The chain links TRBV6-1 to TRBJ2-6, with a weak D call TRBD1 (5 bases). There are 15 residues in the CDR3. Germline V gene data show CDR1 as MNHNS and CDR2 as SASEGT. Between the trimmed V and J ends, which lost 5 bases and 0 bases, there was a span of 8 bases. CDR3 amino acids: CASSPGNSGANVLTF. The DNA for the CDR3 is TGTGCCAGCAGTCCAGGGAACTCTGGGGCCAACGTCCTGACTTTC.

V and J are TRBV7-8 and TRBJ2-1; possible D gene TRBD2, 6 bases. The V and J ends lost 4 bases and 1 base respectively, with 11 bases between them. This CDR3 comprises 15 residues. Germline V gene sequence: CDR1 SGHVS, CDR2 FQNEAQ. CDR3 protein: CASSSLSGSYNEQFF. CDR3 in DNA: TGTGCCAGCAGCTCCCTAAGCGGGTCCTACAATGAGCAGTTCTTC.

This chain uses TRBV19 with TRBJ2-1; D not certain. With 3 bases removed from V and 0 bases from J, the gap between germline ends came to 9 bases. The germline V gene encodes CDR1 LNHDA and CDR2 SQIVND (reference sequence). The CDR3 contains 15 residues. The DNA for the CDR3 is TGTGCCAGTAGTATGGGTGCTAGCTCCTACAATGAGCAGTTCTTC. It translates to CASSMGASSYNEQFF. Looking up the rest from reference TRBV19 and TRBJ2-1 gives the full variable domain: DGGITQSPKYLFRKEGQNVTLSCEQNLNHDAMYWYRQDPGQGLRLIYYSQIVNDFQKGDIAEGYSVSREKKESFPLTVTSAQKNPTAFYLCASSMGASSYNEQFFGPGTRLTVL.

V usage is TRBV7-2 and J usage is TRBJ2-1; 9 nucleotides match TRBD1. There are 15 residues in the CDR3. After removal of 5 bases from V and 8 bases from J, the junction contained 10 bases not matched to a gene. Germline V gives CDR1 SGHTA, CDR2 FQGNSA. CDR3 DNA: TGTGCCAGCAGCGTTGATGGGACAGGGCTTTATGAGCAGTTCTTC. Translating gives CASSVDGTGLYEQFF.

This clonotype has only a few counts. CDR3 amino acids: CASSQGRQGTNIQYF. As DNA, the CDR3 is TGCGCCAGCAGCCAAGGCCGACAGGGTACAAACATTCAGTACTTC. This chain connects TRBV4-3 to TRBJ2-4; the match to TRBD1 covers 7 bases. Germline assignment: CDR1 LGHNA and CDR2 YSLEER. The V segment lost 1 base and the J segment 6 bases; nucleotides outside the gene matches: 6. This CDR3 contains 15 residues.

Turning to this clonotype: A much larger clone differs by one base, so this may be a read error. V is TRBV19 and J is TRBJ2-1; weak D call: TRBD2 (5 bases). Germline V gene lookup returns CDR1 LNHDA and CDR2 SQIVND (reference sequence). There are 16 residues in the CDR3. CDR3 bases: TGTGTCAGTATGGGAGCCGCCGCGGCCTCCTACAATGAGCAGTTCTTC. It translates to CVSMGAAAASYNEQFF. The variable domain in full, completed from reference TRBV19 and TRBJ2-1, reads DGGITQSPKYLFRKEGQNVTLSCEQNLNHDAMYWYRQDPGQGLRLIYYSQIVNDFQKGDIAEGYSVSREKKESFPLTVTSAQKNPTAFYLCVSMGAAAASYNEQFFGPGTRLTVL.

The rearrangement joins TRBV5-1 to TRBJ2-7, with a possible D match to TRBD1 (6 bases). The CDR3 has 14 residues. From germline, CDR1 is SGHRS and CDR2 YFSETQ. The V end lost 4 bases, the J end lost 7 bases, and 18 bases lay between the germline ends. The CDR3 sequence is CASSPQIQGLEQYF. DNA of the CDR3: TGCGCCAGCAGCCCTCAAATACAGGGCCTGGAGCAGTACTTC.

This clonotype was observed a handful of times. This chain uses TRBV20-1 with TRBJ2-1; TRBD2 might be the D (5 bases). Germline assignment: CDR1 DFQATT and CDR2 SNEGSKA (reference sequence). Trimming took off 6 bases at V and 4 bases at J, with 19 bases between the two ends. This CDR3 spans 15 amino acids. Here the CDR3 reads CSAPLASTSYNEQFF. CDR3 bases: TGCAGTGCACCCCTAGCCTCCACCTCTTACAATGAGCAGTTCTTC.

The chain combines TRBV7-2 with TRBJ2-1; D is uncertain. The V and J ends lost 1 base and 9 bases respectively, with 13 bases between them. The CDR3 length is 14 residues. CDR1 is SGHTA, CDR2 FQGNSA, per germline. CDR3 residues: CASSLGPPLGEQFF. In nucleotides, the CDR3 is TGTGCCAGCAGCTTAGGCCCACCGTTGGGTGAGCAGTTCTTC.